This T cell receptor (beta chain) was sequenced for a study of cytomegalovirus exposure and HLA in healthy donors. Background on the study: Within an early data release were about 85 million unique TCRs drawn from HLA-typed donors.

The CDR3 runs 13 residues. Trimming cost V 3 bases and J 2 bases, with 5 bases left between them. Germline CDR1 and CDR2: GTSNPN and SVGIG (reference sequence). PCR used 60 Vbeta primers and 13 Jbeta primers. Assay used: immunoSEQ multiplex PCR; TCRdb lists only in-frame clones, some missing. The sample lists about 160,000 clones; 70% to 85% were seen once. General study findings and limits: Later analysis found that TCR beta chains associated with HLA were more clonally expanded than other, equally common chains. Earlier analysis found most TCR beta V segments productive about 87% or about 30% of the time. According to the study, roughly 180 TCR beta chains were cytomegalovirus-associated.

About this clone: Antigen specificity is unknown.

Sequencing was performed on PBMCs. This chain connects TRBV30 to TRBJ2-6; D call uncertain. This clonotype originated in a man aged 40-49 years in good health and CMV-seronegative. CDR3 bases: TGTGCCTGGAGGAGCGCTGGGGCCAACGTCCTGACTTTC. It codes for CAWRSAGANVLTF.